The present entry profiles one T cell receptor beta chain with its context. These data are taken from a study of cytomegalovirus exposure and HLA in healthy donors. PCR involved 60 Vbeta and 13 Jbeta primers. TCRdb keeps only in-frame clones here, not all; method: immunoSEQ multiplex PCR. The table lists some 140,000 clones, around 80% of them singletons. The CDR3 contains 10 residues. V was cut by 5 bases and J by 2 bases, with 4 bases left in between. Germline-derived CDR1 and CDR2 are GTSNPN and SVGIG (reference sequence). Sample: PBMCs. The V and J genes are TRBV30 and TRBJ2-7, with no clear D. The receptor's source is a man aged 25-45 years in good health and CMV-seropositive. The DNA of the CDR3 is TGTGCCTGGGGCACCTACGAGCAGTACTTC. This gives the protein CAWGTYEQYF.